This TCR beta chain was obtained from a study of cytomegalovirus exposure and HLA in healthy donors. The germline gives CDR1 SEHNR, CDR2 FQNEAQ (reference sequence). The CDR3 runs to 12 residues. Deletions cut 6 bases from V and 4 bases from J, with 10 bases between. Study-wide results and caveats: In an earlier analysis, most TCR beta V segments were productive about 87% or about 30% of the time.

Turning to this clone: Its antigen remains unknown. The same CDR3 arises from other DNA sequences in this sample as well.

The PCR contained 60 Vbeta and 13 Jbeta primers. Measured with immunoSEQ multiplex PCR; TCRdb has only the in-frame clones, and not every one. This sample carries about 160,000 clones, around 84% of them seen once, and the ten largest clones take roughly 6.7%. This sequence originates from a man aged 45-65 years in good health and CMV-seropositive. The sequencing input was PBMCs. V and J are TRBV7-9 and TRBJ2-7; tentative D call: TRBD1 (5 bases). In DNA form, the CDR3 reads TGTGCCAGCAGTCAAGACAGTTACGAGCAGTACTTC. Amino acids: CASSQDSYEQYF.